This T cell receptor beta chain was sequenced for a study of regulatory T cells in long-lasting Graves disease (dated by TCRdb to the early 2020s). About the investigation overall: Persistent Graves' disease meant more than 5 years of antithyroid drug treatment with TSH receptor autoantibodies that stayed positive. Persistent Graves' disease patients in the clinical cohort had taken antithyroid drugs for about 9.7 years on average. A total of about 35 samples underwent TCR sequencing, from about 13 patients with persistent Graves' disease and roughly 20 patients with newly diagnosed Graves' disease. Patients with persistent Graves' disease were compared with patients with newly diagnosed Graves' disease using TCR sequencing and RNA sequencing of peripheral blood. The study took place in China and was registered as a clinical trial.

The junction carries 5 bases between V and J, which are trimmed by 1 base and 2 bases respectively. Inclusive of the bounding cysteine and phenylalanine, the CDR3 is 13 residues long. Just the 39-base CDR3 DNA is kept, in frame starting at base 1. CDR1 and CDR2 (KGHSH, LQKENI) derive from the germline V gene. The time point label of this sample denotes: persistent/refractory GD, antithyroid drugs over 5 years with positive TRAb. RNA was extracted from PBMCs in TRIzol for both TCR sequencing and RNA sequencing. The diagnosis of Graves' disease was made according to American Thyroid Association guidelines. The patients came from an endocrinology department in Xi'an, China. Each patient gave 9 to 10 milliliters of peripheral blood, collected in an EDTA anticoagulant tube. Ficoll Paque Plus density gradient separation was used to isolate PBMCs, and no additional T cell sorting was done. RNA quality was checked with an Agilent 2100 Bioanalyzer and agarose gel, and concentration with a NanoDrop 2000.

The receptor library was made with multiplex PCR. Sequencing took place on an Illumina HiSeq 4000. CDR3 regions were amplified by Arm-PCR with iRepertoire HTBI primers to construct TCR beta libraries. Before sequencing, the PCR products went through gel purification. The study's processing was this. Gene usage analysis of CDR3 amino acid clonotypes relied on the 55 to 80 TRBV and 14 TRBJ segments identified across samples. Filtered high-quality paired reads were merged into contigs using COPE and FqMerger. Contigs were aligned with BLAST to IMGT TRBV, TRBD and TRBJ reference genes, and CDR3 was defined per IMGT. Any clonotype with a frequency above 0.1% was counted as a highly expanded clone. Repertoire diversity was measured by Shannon entropy, and V-J evenness by the Gini coefficient. A clonotype found in more than one individual was treated as public. The public reads were reprocessed in TCRdb via fastp at Q25 and MiXCR, keeping in-frame beta chains. Each entry is one CDR3 protein sequence, shown with its most common DNA and genes. V and J calls and clone size were set by TCRdb, not the authors. For this sample the table gives 310,000 or so distinct CDR3 sequences, of which 20% to 25% were detected only once. The ten largest clonotypes hold more than 50% of the sample.

This clonotype has more than one count but fewer than ten. Its antigen is not yet known. No much larger clonotype is one base removed from it; base qualities were not supplied. Overall study outcomes, separate from this receptor: The small sample size was acknowledged by the authors as a limitation that may reduce accuracy. Persistent patients shared more public clonotypes among themselves (2,741) than newly diagnosed patients did (more than 850). Only the TCR beta chain was sequenced and analyzed. Compared with newly diagnosed patients, persistent Graves' disease patients had lower TCR Shannon entropy and fewer highly expanded clones, which suggests clonal expansion. TRBV28, TRBJ1-2 and TRBJ2-5 were preferentially used in persistent disease, while TRBV20-1 and TRBJ2-1 were favored in newly diagnosed disease. Peripheral blood alone was examined, since thyroid tissue, which constituted the primary lesion, could not be accessed.

The clonotype originates from a female donor with Graves disease. The chain employs TRBV18 and TRBJ2-5; the D segment cannot be called with confidence. Sequences were derived from peripheral blood mononuclear cells (PBMCs), sampled when the disease was refractory, from a patient treated with antithyroid drugs. The sequenced DNA: TGTGCCAGCTCACCACAGGCGCAAGAGACCCAGTACTTC. Translated, this gives CASSPQAQETQYF.